These 21 T cell receptor beta chains share one sample of origin, sequenced in a study of T cells in Graves' hyperthyroidism and ophthalmopathy. TCR beta CDR3 sequences were amplified from RNA transcripts. When the TCR CDR3 underwent first-round RT-PCR, the HTBI primer set was used. TCRdb called the multiplex PCR reads again in MiXCR, with one record for every CDR3 protein. There are about half a million distinct CDR3 sequences in the sample; roughly 20% occur only once, and about a quarter lies in the top ten. The sequenced sample consisted of blood. These receptors were obtained from a man aged 18 to 30 with Graves' hyperthyroidism.

The gene calls are TRBV27 and TRBJ2-2; 10 bases are a match to TRBD2. The J segment lost 7 bases and the V segment lost 2 bases, leaving 1 base of the junction unmatched. Per germline, CDR1 MNHEY and CDR2 SMNVEV (reference sequence). This CDR3 has 14 residues. The CDR3 protein is CASSLRTSGGELFF. CDR3 nucleotides: TGTGCCAGCAGTTTAAGGACTAGCGGCGGGGAGCTGTTTTTT.

This clonotype has at least ten counts. The genes are TRBV2 and TRBJ2-7; TRBD1 matches at 9 bases. V lost 6 bases and J lost 2; bases outside the gene matches: 8. The CDR3 loop spans 15 amino acids. CDR1 is SNHLY, CDR2 FYNNEI, per germline. The DNA for the CDR3 is TGTGCCAGCAGCAAGGACAGGGGCCAAACCTACGAGCAGTACTTC. Translation: CASSKDRGQTYEQYF.

On this clonotype: An end of the junction does not agree with germline; a read error may underlie this. The chain links TRBV10-2 to TRBJ2-4, with D possibly TRBD2 on 5 matching bases. Germline-derived CDR1 and CDR2 are WSHSY and SAAADI. The CDR3 loop spans 15 amino acids. The CDR3 loop is CATIDRNLAKNIKYF. In DNA form, the CDR3 reads TGCGCCACCATCGACCGGAATCTAGCCAAAAACATTAAGTACTTC.

The rearrangement uses TRBV11-2 and TRBJ2-7; 10 bases match TRBD2. The CDR3 covers 19 residues. The trim removed 2 bases at V and 1 base at J, leaving 14 bases unmatched. The germline V gene has CDR1 SGHAT and CDR2 FQNNGV. CDR3 bases: TGTGCCAGCAGCTTATGGCTCCGGGGGGCTAGCGGGGGATCCTACGAGCAGTACTTC. As protein: CASSLWLRGASGGSYEQYF.

This clonotype was seen repeatedly, ten times or more. This chain uses TRBV28 with TRBJ1-2; 9 nucleotides match TRBD1. CDR3 length: 14 amino acids. Germline V gene sequence: CDR1 MDHEN, CDR2 SYDVKM. After removal of 6 bases from V and 5 bases from J, the junction contained 7 bases not matched to a gene. CDR3 in amino acids: CASSLQGARYGYTF. CDR3 DNA sequence: TGTGCCAGCAGCCTACAGGGGGCGCGGTATGGCTACACCTTC.

The count of this clonotype is one. The V call is TRBV6-1, the J call TRBJ2-7; TRBD1 or TRBD2 may be the D gene (6 bases each). Germline V gives CDR1 MNHNS, CDR2 SASEGT. Trimming stripped 10 bases from V and 5 bases from J, with 15 bases between. The CDR3 sequence is 12 residues long. CDR3 amino acids: CAIARRGDEQYF. CDR3 nucleotides: TGTGCCATTGCTCGTAGGGGGGACGAGCAGTACTTC.

This clonotype was observed many times. This chain connects TRBV6-1 to TRBJ1-1; D may be TRBD1 (5 bases). The germline V gene has CDR1 MNHNS and CDR2 SASEGT. Deletions cut 3 bases from V and 5 bases from J, with 10 bases between. The CDR3 has 13 amino acids. CDR3 amino acids: CASSDIGGTEAFF. The CDR3 coding sequence is TGTGCCAGCAGTGACATTGGGGGAACTGAAGCTTTCTTT.

At least ten counts were recorded for this clonotype. This rearrangement joins TRBV13 to TRBJ2-7; D call uncertain. The CDR3 sequence is 14 residues long. Trimming left V 6 bases short and J 4 bases short, with 16 bases between. Germline loops: CDR1 PRHDT, CDR2 FYEKMQ (reference sequence). DNA of the CDR3: TGTGCCAGCAGATACGGACGGACGTCTTACGAGCAGTACTTC. Amino acids: CASRYGRTSYEQYF.

A few counts support this clonotype. Just one base apart from a much larger clone, this may be a read error. The chain has TRBV20-1 and TRBJ2-7; 7 positions match TRBD1. The length of the CDR3 is 13 residues. J gave up 3 bases and V 4 bases, and 6 bases lay outside the gene matches. From germline, CDR1 is DFQATT and CDR2 SNEGSKA (reference sequence). The DNA for the CDR3 is TGCAGTGCTATCCGGGACAGCGGCTACGAGCAGTACTTC. The encoded protein is CSAIRDSGYEQYF.

Ten or more counts support this clonotype. The chain employs TRBV20-1 and TRBJ1-2; 7 positions agree with TRBD1. Losses at the gene ends were 5 bases for V and 1 base for J; bases not matched to a gene: 10. Germline CDR1 reads DFQATT; CDR2 reads SNEGSKA (reference sequence). This CDR3 contains 15 residues. The CDR3 sequence is CSARRYRGGNYGYTF. The CDR3 region has the DNA TGCAGTGCTCGGAGATACAGGGGCGGTAACTATGGCTACACCTTC.

Ten or more counts support this clonotype. This chain uses TRBV11-2 with TRBJ2-2, with no clear D. Trimming shortened V by 3 bases and J by 1 base, and 6 bases separated the two germline ends. The germline V gene encodes CDR1 SGHAT and CDR2 FQNNGV. CDR3 size: 14 residues. The CDR3 region has the DNA TGTGCCAGCAGCTTGGGCTGGAACACCGGGGAGCTGTTTTTT. Its translation: CASSLGWNTGELFF.

This clonotype showed up many times. V is TRBV6-2 or TRBV6-3 and J is TRBJ2-5; no clear D gene. V shed 10 bases and J shed 3 bases, with 15 bases lying between them. This CDR3 contains 13 residues. CDR1 and CDR2 (germline): MNHEY, SVGEGT. CDR3 coding DNA: TGTGCCACCGAGGTAGTTACAGAAGAGACCCAGTACTTC. Translation gives CATEVVTEETQYF.

Many counts were recorded for this clonotype. The CDR3 nucleotides are TGTGCCAGCACTCGGACAGGGTCACTGTACCAAGAGACCCAGTACTTC. Protein product: CASTRTGSLYQETQYF. V usage is TRBV5-8 and J usage is TRBJ2-5; TRBD1 matches 8 bases. Germline V gene data show CDR1 as SGHTS and CDR2 as YDEGEE. The CDR3 contains 16 residues. With 6 bases clipped from V and 0 bases from J, the junction kept 10 bases outside the gene matches.

This clonotype was seen ten or more times. The rearrangement links TRBV10-3 to TRBJ1-2; 7 bases are shared with TRBD1. This CDR3 region has 15 residues. V lost 0 bases, J lost 7 bases, and 8 bases stayed unmatched. CDR1 and CDR2 (germline): ENHRY, SYGVKD. The CDR3 loop reads CAISESDRMTFGYTF. CDR3 bases: TGTGCCATCAGTGAGTCGGACAGGATGACTTTTGGCTACACCTTC.

V is TRBV19 and J is TRBJ1-3, with no clear D. Germline CDR1 LNHDA, CDR2 SQIVND (reference sequence). The CDR3 totals 14 residues. Trimming removed 3 bases at V and 2 bases at J, with 8 bases between. As DNA, the CDR3 is TGTGCCAGTAGTATCTCGGCCGCTGGAAACACCATATATTTT. Amino acids: CASSISAAGNTIYF.

In its sample, this clonotype was seen a few times. The chain is built from TRBV27 and TRBJ2-5; D remains unclear. Germline loops: CDR1 MNHEY, CDR2 SMNVEV (reference sequence). Trimming cost V 6 bases and J 5 bases, with 16 bases left between them. This CDR3 is 14 amino acids long. The CDR3 loop is CASSLARSRETQYF. Written as DNA, the CDR3 is TGTGCCAGCAGCCTCGCTCGAAGTCGGGAGACCCAGTACTTC.

Remarks on this clonotype: One end of the junction is discordant with germline, which a read error may explain. The CDR3 DNA sequence: TGTGTCAGCAGTTCCAACAGGGATTTTCAGCCCCAGCATTTT. Its protein product is CVSSSNRDFQPQHF. The chain has TRBV28 and TRBJ1-5; D perhaps matches TRBD1 (6 bases). The germline gives CDR1 MDHEN, CDR2 SYDVKM. CDR3 length: 14 amino acids. Supplemented by reference TRBV28 and TRBJ1-5, the full variable domain reads DVKVTQSSRYLVKRTGEKVFLECVQDMDHENMFWYRQDPGLGLRLIYFSYDVKMKEKGDIPEGYSVSREKKERFSLILESASTNQTSMYLCVSSSNRDFQPQHFGDGTRLSIL.

This clonotype occurred many times. This chain links TRBV11-2 with TRBJ1-3; 9 nucleotides agree with TRBD1. With V trimmed by 5 bases and J by 8 bases, 7 bases remained unmatched. This CDR3 is 14 amino acids long. Germline V gene sequence: CDR1 SGHAT, CDR2 FQNNGV. In DNA, the CDR3 is TGTGCCAGCAGCCCTGGGACAGGGACTCACACCATATATTTT. Translating it yields CASSPGTGTHTIYF.

This clonotype was seen ten or more times. The rearrangement joins TRBV11-2 to TRBJ2-7, with no clear D. This CDR3 region has 14 residues. Germline V lookup: CDR1 SGHAT, CDR2 FQNNGV. The V end lost 0 bases, the J end lost 2 bases, and 8 bases lay between the germline ends. In DNA, the CDR3 is TGTGCCAGCAGCTTAGAGCAGGTAGCCTACGAGCAGTACTTC. Protein sequence: CASSLEQVAYEQYF.

On this clonotype itself: One end of the junction does not line up with germline, which may come from a read error. The chain joins TRBV15 to TRBJ2-7; D gene unclear. This CDR3 contains 14 residues. Germline V gene lookup returns CDR1 LNHNV and CDR2 YYDKDF (reference sequence). In DNA form, the CDR3 reads TGTGCCACCAGCAGAGCCGGGCATGGCTCACCCCTCCACTTC. Encoded protein: CATSRAGHGSPLHF.

This clonotype was detected only a few times. The chain employs TRBV3-1 and TRBJ1-2, with 8 nucleotides matching TRBD1. The V gene end was trimmed by 5 bases and the J gene end by 6 bases; junction bases not matched to a gene: 17. Looked up from germline, CDR1 is LGHDT and CDR2 is YNNKEL (reference sequence). The CDR3 has 17 residues. Here the CDR3 DNA reads TGTGCCAGCAGCGTCCGGATGGGTGCAGGGGGCGCGGATGGCTACACCTTC. Translating it yields CASSVRMGAGGADGYTF.